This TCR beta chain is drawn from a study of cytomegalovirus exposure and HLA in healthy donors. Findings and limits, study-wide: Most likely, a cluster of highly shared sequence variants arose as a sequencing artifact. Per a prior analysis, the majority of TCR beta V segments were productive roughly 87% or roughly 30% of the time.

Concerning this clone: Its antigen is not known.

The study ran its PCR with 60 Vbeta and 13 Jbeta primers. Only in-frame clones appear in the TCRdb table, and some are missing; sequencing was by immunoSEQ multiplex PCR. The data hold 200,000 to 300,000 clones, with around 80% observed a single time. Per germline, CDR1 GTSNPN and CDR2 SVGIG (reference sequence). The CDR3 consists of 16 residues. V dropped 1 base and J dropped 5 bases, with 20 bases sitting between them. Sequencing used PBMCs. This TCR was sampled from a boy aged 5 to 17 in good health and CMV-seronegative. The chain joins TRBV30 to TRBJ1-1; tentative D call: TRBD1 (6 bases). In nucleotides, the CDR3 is TGTGCCTGGAGTGGTCCCGGGACACACTACAGGACTGAAGCTTTCTTT. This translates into CAWSGPGTHYRTEAFF. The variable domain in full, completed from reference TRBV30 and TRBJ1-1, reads SQTIHQWPATLVQPVGSPLSLECTVEGTSNPNLYWYRQAAGRGLQLLFYSVGIGQISSEVPQNLSASRPQDRQFILSSKKLLLSDSGFYLCAWSGPGTHYRTEAFFGQGTRLTVV.